Below are 13 T cell receptor beta chains sequenced from a single sample in a study of T cells in Graves' hyperthyroidism and ophthalmopathy. RNA transcripts served as the template for amplifying TCR beta CDR3 regions. Initially, a first-round RT-PCR of the TCR CDR3 employed the HTBI primer set. Each CDR3 protein is one row after TCRdb ran MiXCR on the multiplex PCR reads. The sample has more than 550,000 distinct CDR3 sequences, 15% to 20% seen once. The sequenced sample consisted of blood. These receptors were collected from a man in his forties or fifties with Graves' hyperthyroidism.

This clonotype was seen repeatedly, ten times or more. The V call is TRBV19, the J call TRBJ1-2; TRBD1 is a possible D gene (6 bases). CDR1 is LNHDA, CDR2 SQIVND, per germline (reference sequence). The V and J ends lost 4 bases and 4 bases respectively, with 10 bases between them. The CDR3 is 13 amino acids. DNA for the CDR3: TGTGCCAGTAGTACGCGGGACACCTATGGCTACACCTTC. Its translation is CASSTRDTYGYTF.

This clonotype was counted many times. The chain carries TRBV7-2 and TRBJ2-3; D unclear. The germline CDR1 and CDR2 sequences are SGHTA and FQGNSA. V was trimmed by 2 bases and J by 0 bases, leaving 6 bases between them. This CDR3 spans 14 amino acids. Here the CDR3 reads CASSLYESTDTQYF. CDR3 coding DNA: TGTGCCAGCAGCTTATATGAGAGCACAGATACGCAGTATTTT.

The chain links TRBV4-1 to TRBJ2-1, with unresolved D. The CDR3 has 16 residues. Germline V lookup: CDR1 MGHRA, CDR2 YSYEKL. The ends were cut back, 4 bases at V and 0 bases at J, with 13 bases in the middle. CDR3 bases: TGCGCCAGCAGCCCGCCTGACTTGGGCTCCTACAATGAGCAGTTCTTC. Its protein product is CASSPPDLGSYNEQFF.

This clonotype was found a few times. V and J are TRBV18 and TRBJ1-1; 9 bases agree with TRBD1. CDR3 length: 17 residues. Trimming took 2 bases from V and 4 from J; bases not matched to a gene: 11. In germline, CDR1 is KGHSH, CDR2 LQKENI. Here the CDR3 DNA reads TGTGCCAGCTCACCAGAAGGACAGGGGCATGGTAGCACTGAAGCTTTCTTT. Translating it yields CASSPEGQGHGSTEAFF.

In its sample, this clonotype was seen many times. This sequence joins TRBV6-1 and TRBJ2-5, with TRBD2 matching over 8 bases. V shed 3 bases, J shed 5 bases, and the junction held 17 bases outside the gene matches. The CDR3 extends over 18 amino acids. CDR1 and CDR2 (germline): MNHNS, SASEGT. CDR3 bases: TGTGCCAGCAGTGATTGGATTGCAATGGCTAGCGGGCGGGAGACCCAGTACTTC. Protein: CASSDWIAMASGRETQYF.

This clonotype was seen ten or more times. The chain uses TRBV3-1 and TRBJ2-7; D tentatively fits TRBD1 or TRBD2 (5 bases each). CDR1 is LGHDT, CDR2 YNNKEL, per germline (reference sequence). This CDR3 is built from 14 residues. Trimming took off 5 bases at V and 2 bases at J, with 13 bases between the two ends. The CDR3 DNA follows: TGTGCCAGCAGCTTCCCCGGGACGACCTACGAGCAGTACTTC. Translation gives CASSFPGTTYEQYF.

This clonotype has a count of ten or more. The V call is TRBV7-9, the J call TRBJ2-3; 10 bases are shared with TRBD2. Trimming removed 5 bases from V and 2 bases from J; junction bases left unmatched: 7. Germline CDR1 and CDR2: SEHNR and FQNEAQ (reference sequence). This CDR3 is 16 amino acids long. The CDR3 nucleotides read TGTGCCAGCAGCCGGGGACTAGCGAGCTACACAGATACGCAGTATTTT. This encodes CASSRGLASYTDTQYF.

This clonotype was detected a few times. CDR3 residues: CASSPGQGGGTEAFF. CDR3 nucleotide sequence: TGTGCCAGCAGCCCAGGACAGGGAGGAGGAACTGAAGCTTTCTTT. The chain employs TRBV7-2 and TRBJ1-1; 8 nucleotides agree with TRBD1. The CDR3 length is 15 residues. V lost 5 bases, J lost 5 bases, and 10 bases stayed unmatched. Germline V gene sequence: CDR1 SGHTA, CDR2 FQGNSA. The entire variable domain, with the rest obtained from reference TRBV7-2 and TRBJ1-1, is as follows: GAGVSQSPSNKVTEKGKDVELRCDPISGHTALYWYRQSLGQGLEFLIYFQGNSAPDKSGLPSDRFSAERTGGSVSTLTIQRTQQEDSAVYLCASSPGQGGGTEAFFGQGTRLTVV.

This clonotype was counted ten times or more. The chain is built from TRBV28 and TRBJ1-1; 7 positions agree with TRBD1. Germline V gene lookup returns CDR1 MDHEN and CDR2 SYDVKM. Trimming removed 1 base from V and 0 bases from J; junction bases left unmatched: 5. This CDR3 spans 16 amino acids. The DNA of the CDR3 is TGTGCCAGCAGTTTATTATCGACAGGGTTGAACACTGAAGCTTTCTTT. Amino acids: CASSLLSTGLNTEAFF.

This clonotype occurred a few times. The J gene is TRBJ2-7, the V gene TRBV12-3 or TRBV12-4; 12 nucleotides agree with TRBD2. Losses at the gene ends were 6 bases for V and 6 bases for J; bases not matched to a gene: 9. This CDR3 is built from 15 residues. The CDR3 DNA sequence: TGTGCCAGCAGCCGCGGGGCTAGCGGGAGGGTCGAGCAGTACTTC. This gives the protein CASSRGASGRVEQYF.

The chain couples TRBV19 to TRBJ2-7; D unclear. Per germline, CDR1 LNHDA and CDR2 SQIVND (reference sequence). The ends were cut back, 1 base at V and 0 bases at J, with 10 bases in the middle. The CDR3 runs to 15 residues. The CDR3 reads CASSIGKGISYEQYF. The CDR3 bases are TGTGCCAGTAGTATAGGAAAAGGGATCTCCTACGAGCAGTACTTC.

As for this clonotype: A read error may explain this, as a much larger clone is one base away. V usage is TRBV10-3 and J usage is TRBJ2-3; D is perhaps TRBD1 or TRBD2 (5 bases each). This CDR3 contains 17 residues. The V end was cut by 6 bases, the J end by 2 bases, with 21 bases between. Germline assignment: CDR1 ENHRY and CDR2 SYGVKD. CDR3 coding DNA: TGTGCCATCAGAAACTCCGGGACCTCGCTAACCACAGATACGCAGTATTTT. It translates to CAIRNSGTSLTTDTQYF.

Ten or more counts support this clonotype. This rearrangement joins TRBV18 to TRBJ1-2; D unclear. Trimming removed 3 bases from V and 2 bases from J, with 10 bases in between. This CDR3 is 14 amino acids long. Germline V gene sequence: CDR1 KGHSH, CDR2 LQKENI. CDR3 coding DNA: TGTGCCAGCTCACCCGATTCAGGAAACTATGGCTACACCTTC. Residues: CASSPDSGNYGYTF.